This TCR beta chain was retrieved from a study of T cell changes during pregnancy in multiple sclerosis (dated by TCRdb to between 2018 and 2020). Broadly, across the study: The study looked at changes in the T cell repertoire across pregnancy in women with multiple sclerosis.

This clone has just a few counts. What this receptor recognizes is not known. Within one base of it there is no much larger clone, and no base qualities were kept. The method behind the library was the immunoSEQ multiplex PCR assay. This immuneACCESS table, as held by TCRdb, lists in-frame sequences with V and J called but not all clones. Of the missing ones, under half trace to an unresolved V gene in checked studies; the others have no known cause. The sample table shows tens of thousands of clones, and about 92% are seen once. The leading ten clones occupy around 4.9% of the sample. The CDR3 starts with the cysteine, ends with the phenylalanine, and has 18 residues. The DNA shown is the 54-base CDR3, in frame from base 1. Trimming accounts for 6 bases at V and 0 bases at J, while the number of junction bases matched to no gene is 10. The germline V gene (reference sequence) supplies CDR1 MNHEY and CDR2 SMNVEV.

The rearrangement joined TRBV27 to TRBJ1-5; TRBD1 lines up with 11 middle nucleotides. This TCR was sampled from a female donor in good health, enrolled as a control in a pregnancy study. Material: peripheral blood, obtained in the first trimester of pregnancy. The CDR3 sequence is CASSTFGQGAVSNQPQHF. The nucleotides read TGTGCCAGCAGCACATTCGGACAGGGGGCGGTTAGCAATCAGCCCCAGCATTTT.